This TCR beta chain was captured in a study of type 1 and type 2 diabetes patients. Study background: The cohort mixed type 1 diabetes, type 2 diabetes and nondiabetic donors. A total of approximately 20,000,000 paired-end reads came from the whole study.

Genomic DNA was the PCR template. A primer set of 30 forward and 13 reverse primers amplified the CDR3. Using its own MiXCR run on the multiplex PCR reads, TCRdb lists one record per CDR3 protein. There are approximately 260,000 distinct CDR3 sequences in the sample; roughly 50% occur only once, and approximately 14% lies in the top ten. Each participant gave about 10 milliliters of peripheral blood. This clonotype was found many times. This receptor was identified in a man younger than 30 with type 2 diabetes. The source material was peripheral blood mononuclear cells (PBMCs).

The CDR3 DNA reads as TGTGCCAGCAGTGCGACAGTTAGTAACTATGGCTACACCTTC. Amino acid sequence: CASSATVSNYGYTF. The rearrangement links TRBV2 to TRBJ1-2, with D perhaps matching TRBD1 (5 bases). Germline V CDR1 and CDR2: SNHLY, FYNNEI. V dropped 4 bases and J dropped 1 base, with 10 bases sitting between them. CDR3 length equals 14 residues.